What follows are 4 T cell receptor beta chains derived from one specimen sequenced in a study of T cells after yellow fever vaccination. MiXCR was run by TCRdb on the 5' RACE reads, yielding one entry per CDR3 protein. The sample shows some 350,000 distinct CDR3 sequences, roughly 11% of them seen only once. The input for sequencing was PBMCs, taken on the day of the first yellow fever vaccination. These receptors were collected from a young man who received the YFV17D yellow fever vaccine.

This clonotype turned up a few times. This rearrangement joins TRBV24-1 to TRBJ1-5, with a possible D match to TRBD1 (5 bases). Germline assignment: CDR1 KGHDR and CDR2 SFDVKD. Trimming cost V 4 bases and J 7 bases, with 7 bases left between them. The CDR3 is 12 amino acids. The CDR3 nucleotides read TGTGCCACCAGTGACCGGGACCAGCCCCAGCATTTT. This translates into CATSDRDQPQHF.

The CDR3, as DNA: TGTGCCAGCAGCTTGAGGCGGAACCACGAGCAGTACTTC. It encodes CASSLRRNHEQYF. The chain links TRBV5-6 to TRBJ2-7; D gene unclear. Trimming left V 1 base short and J 5 bases short, with 10 bases between. CDR1 and CDR2 from the germline V gene are SGHDT and YYEEEE. CDR3 length: 13 residues.

This clonotype was picked up one time. The J gene is TRBJ2-7, the V gene TRBV6-1; 9 positions match TRBD2. The junction had 11 bases not matched to a gene; V was cut back by 7 bases and J by 4 bases. Germline V gives CDR1 MNHNS, CDR2 SASEGT. This CDR3 is built from 15 residues. The CDR3 sequence is CASTPAASGEYEQYF. CDR3 DNA: TGTGCCAGCACCCCGGCGGCTAGCGGGGAATACGAGCAGTACTTC.

This clonotype was found many times. The CDR3 DNA reads as TGTGCCAGCAGGAGGACAGTGAATCAGCCCCAGCATTTT. Amino acids: CASRRTVNQPQHF. The J gene is TRBJ1-5, the V gene TRBV12-3 or TRBV12-4; possible D gene TRBD1, 6 bases. The CDR3 extends over 13 amino acids. V lost 6 bases and J 4 bases, leaving 10 bases between the germline ends.